A single sample gave rise to the 25 T cell receptor beta chains below, sequenced in a study of control samples from healthy donors and cancer patients. The assay was immunoSEQ multiplex PCR, and TCRdb's table has in-frame clones only and misses some. The profile covers around 130,000 clones, with approximately 89% appearing a single time and about 7.9% taken by the ten largest. Specimen: PBMCs. All receptors come from a man aged 45 to 65 with head and neck cancer.

The chain employs TRBV7-9 and TRBJ2-7; no reliable D call. The CDR3 covers 14 residues. Trimming shortened V by 5 bases and J by 3 bases, and 14 bases separated the two germline ends. CDR1 is SEHNR, CDR2 FQNEAQ, per germline (reference sequence). CDR3 sequence: CASSPQLRFYEQYF. CDR3 DNA: TGTGCCAGCAGCCCCCAGCTTAGGTTCTACGAGCAGTACTTC.

The chain joins TRBV21-1 to TRBJ1-5; the table's TRBD1 call for D was not verified on the DNA. TRBV21-1 is marked as a pseudogene. The CDR3 is 15 amino acids. This chain's CDR3 is CASSWDRVRNQPQHF. The CDR3 nucleotides are TGTGCCAGCAGCTGGGACAGGGTAAGGAATCAGCCCCAGCATTTT.

The gene calls are TRBV27 and TRBJ1-2; TRBD1 matches 7 bases. The CDR3 covers 13 residues. The V gene end was trimmed by 4 bases and the J gene end by 4 bases; junction bases not matched to a gene: 3. The germline CDR1 and CDR2 sequences are MNHEY and SMNVEV (reference sequence). Written as DNA, the CDR3 is TGTGCCAGCAGTTCGACAGGGATCTATGGCTACACCTTC. It codes for CASSSTGIYGYTF.

This sequence joins TRBV7-2 and TRBJ2-3, with unresolved D. This CDR3 has 10 residues. CDR1 and CDR2 (germline): SGHTA, FQGNSA. V lost 2 bases and J lost 9, with 3 bases in between. Here the CDR3 reads CASSLSTQYF. In DNA, the CDR3 is TGTGCCAGCAGCTTATCCACGCAGTATTTT.

This chain joins TRBV7-9 and TRBJ1-1; D is ambiguous. The germline CDR1 and CDR2 sequences are SEHNR and FQNEAQ (reference sequence). Trimming took off 7 bases at V and 0 bases at J, with 6 bases between the two ends. This CDR3 has 12 residues. CDR3 sequence: CASIQMNTEAFF. In DNA, the CDR3 is TGTGCCAGCATCCAGATGAACACTGAAGCTTTCTTT.

The chain couples TRBV5-6 to TRBJ2-7; D gene uncertain. There are 14 residues in the CDR3. CDR1 and CDR2 (germline): SGHDT, YYEEEE. V was pared by 2 bases and J by 2 bases, with 11 bases between. The CDR3 coding sequence is TGTGCCAGCAGCTTCAGAATAGGAACCTACGAGCAGTACTTC. This encodes CASSFRIGTYEQYF.

The chain has TRBV19 and TRBJ1-5, with TRBD1 matching over 8 bases. The CDR3 length is 15 residues. The junction had 11 bases not matched to a gene; V was cut back by 8 bases and J by 5 bases. CDR1 and CDR2 (germline): LNHDA, SQIVND (reference sequence). The CDR3 bases are TGTGCCAGTTCTACCGCCCAGGGACAGGATCAGCCCCAGCATTTT. Translated, it gives CASSTAQGQDQPQHF.

J is TRBJ2-1 and V is TRBV12-1; no check of the table's D call, TRBD1, against the DNA was made. TRBV12-1 counts as a pseudogene. There are 16 residues in the CDR3. The CDR3 sequence: CASSRRTDSSYNEQFF. For the CDR3, the DNA is TGTGCCAGCAGCCGCCGGACAGATAGCTCCTACAATGAGCAGTTCTTC.

V is TRBV19 and J is TRBJ2-2, with a weak D call TRBD1 (5 bases). The CDR3 is 13 residues long. The germline CDR1 and CDR2 sequences are LNHDA and SQIVND (reference sequence). The ends were cut back, 4 bases at V and 5 bases at J, with 8 bases in the middle. This CDR3 is CASSNRRTGELFF. CDR3 in DNA: TGTGCCAGTAGTAACAGGCGGACCGGGGAGCTGTTTTTT.

CDR3 sequence reads: CASSQAGFLGEGNTEAFF. In nucleotides, the CDR3 is TGTGCCAGCAGCCAAGCTGGCTTCTTGGGTGAGGGAAACACTGAAGCTTTCTTT. The rearrangement joins TRBV4-2 to TRBJ1-1; D is uncertain. Per the germline V gene, CDR1 is LGHNA and CDR2 is YNFKEQ. The CDR3 has 18 amino acids. Trimming took off 1 base at V and 2 bases at J, with 20 bases between the two ends.

This rearrangement joins TRBV7-2 to TRBJ2-7, with D possibly being TRBD1 or TRBD2 (5 bases each). Germline assignment: CDR1 SGHTA and CDR2 FQGNSA. The length of the CDR3 is 15 residues. Trimming left V 3 bases short and J 2 bases short, with 14 bases between. The CDR3 DNA follows: TGTGCCAGCAGCTTCGACCGGGACGCCGCCTACGAGCAGTACTTC. Amino acids: CASSFDRDAAYEQYF. Full variable domain (missing parts from reference TRBV7-2 and TRBJ2-7): GAGVSQSPSNKVTEKGKDVELRCDPISGHTALYWYRQSLGQGLEFLIYFQGNSAPDKSGLPSDRFSAERTGGSVSTLTIQRTQQEDSAVYLCASSFDRDAAYEQYFGPGTRLTVT.

Worth noting for this clone: At one of its ends the junction is not consistent with the germline gene, which may arise from a read error. The chain joins TRBV6-1 to TRBJ1-4; perhaps TRBD1 as D (6 bases). CDR1 is MNHNS, CDR2 SASEGT, per germline. The CDR3 is 14 residues long. The chain's CDR3 is CASSDTDYRDFSLF. The CDR3 region has the DNA TGTGCCAGCAGTGACACGGACTACAGGGATTTTTCCCTTTTT.

This clone was counted a single time. This rearrangement joins TRBV6-2 or TRBV6-3 to TRBJ1-4; D is ambiguous. The CDR3 has 14 amino acids. V lost 2 bases and J lost 8, with 12 bases in between. Germline V lookup: CDR1 MNHEY, CDR2 SVGEGT. The CDR3 sequence: CASSYTDPREKLFF. The CDR3 coding sequence is TGTGCCAGCAGTTACACCGACCCTAGGGAAAAACTGTTTTTT.

This chain joins TRBV4-1 and TRBJ1-3, with D possibly TRBD1 on 5 matching bases. Trimming removed 1 base from V and 2 bases from J, with 18 bases in between. The CDR3 extends over 18 amino acids. The germline V gene encodes CDR1 MGHRA and CDR2 YSYEKL. The CDR3 DNA is TGCGCCAGCAGCCAAGTTACGCCCCAGTGGGGACCTGGAAACACCATATATTTT. It encodes CASSQVTPQWGPGNTIYF.

V gene TRBV4-1 combines with J gene TRBJ1-2; D call uncertain. CDR1 and CDR2 (germline): MGHRA, YSYEKL. Trimming took off 0 bases at V and 8 bases at J, with 10 bases between the two ends. This CDR3 has 13 amino acids. The CDR3 region has the DNA TGCGCCAGCAGCCAAGACGGATCTAGCGGCTACACCTTC. It translates to CASSQDGSSGYTF.

This chain connects TRBV6-6 to TRBJ1-1; no firm D call. Trimming stripped 2 bases from V and 1 base from J, with 11 bases between. The CDR3 covers 15 residues. The germline CDR1 and CDR2 sequences are MNHNY and SVGAGI (reference sequence). In DNA, the CDR3 is TGTGCCAGCAGTTACGGCCGGACGGAGAACACTGAAGCTTTCTTT. It specifies CASSYGRTENTEAFF.

This sequence joins TRBV27 and TRBJ2-6; D may match TRBD1 or TRBD2 (5 bases each). The length of the CDR3 is 16 residues. Trimming cost V 5 bases and J 0 bases, with 11 bases left between them. Germline CDR1 reads MNHEY; CDR2 reads SMNVEV (reference sequence). CDR3 coding DNA: TGTGCCAGCAGTGGGGGAAAAAACTCTGGGGCCAACGTCCTGACTTTC. Its protein is CASSGGKNSGANVLTF.

The V and J genes are TRBV19 and TRBJ1-4; TRBD1 matches at 11 bases. The V segment lost 3 bases and the J segment 0 bases; nucleotides outside the gene matches: 3. This CDR3 is built from 17 residues. Germline values: CDR1 LNHDA, CDR2 SQIVND (reference sequence). Written as DNA, the CDR3 is TGTGCCAGTAGTATGACGGGACAGGGGGCAACTAATGAAAAACTGTTTTTT. As protein: CASSMTGQGATNEKLFF.

In its sample, this clone was seen once. This chain connects TRBV5-1 to TRBJ2-7; the D gene is possibly TRBD2 (6 bases). Trimming cost V 2 bases and J 0 bases, with 18 bases left between them. CDR3 length: 17 residues. Germline V CDR1 and CDR2: SGHRS, YFSETQ. The CDR3 nucleotides read TGCGCCAGCAGCTTTTCGGGGGTCGGGGATGTCTCCTACGAGCAGTACTTC. Amino acid sequence: CASSFSGVGDVSYEQYF.

The rearrangement links TRBV18 to TRBJ2-3, with D hard to call. V was shortened by 2 bases and J by 5 bases, with 5 bases between the two germline ends. The CDR3 spans 12 residues. CDR1 is KGHSH and CDR2 is LQKENI in the germline V gene. The CDR3 loop reads CASSPSQDTQYF. In DNA, the CDR3 is TGTGCCAGCTCACCAAGCCAAGATACGCAGTATTTT.

The genes are TRBV29-1 and TRBJ2-5; D is undetermined. V was shortened by 6 bases and J by 1 base, with 15 bases between the two germline ends. The CDR3 contains 14 residues. Looked up from germline, CDR1 is SQVTM and CDR2 is ANQGSEA. The CDR3 is CSVPLGGPQETQYF. CDR3 bases: TGCAGCGTGCCCCTAGGTGGCCCCCAAGAGACCCAGTACTTC.

This rearrangement joins TRBV11-3 to TRBJ2-3; the D call may be TRBD1 or TRBD2 (5 bases each). The CDR3 has 14 residues. Per germline, CDR1 SGHNT and CDR2 YENEEA. Trimming cost V 5 bases and J 4 bases, with 13 bases left between them. The CDR3 DNA sequence: TGTGCCAGCAGCCATCGGGACCGACCAGATACGCAGTATTTT. Translated: CASSHRDRPDTQYF.

The chain recombines TRBV7-9 with TRBJ1-1; D gene unclear. The CDR3 contains 12 residues. V lost 6 bases and J 6 bases, leaving 11 bases between the germline ends. In germline, CDR1 is SEHNR, CDR2 FQNEAQ (reference sequence). CDR3 coding DNA: TGTGCCAGCAGTTTCGGGATTTCTGAAGCTTTCTTT. Amino acid sequence: CASSFGISEAFF.

A single count supports this clone. The chain uses TRBV11-2 and TRBJ2-1; the D gene is possibly TRBD2 (7 bases). The CDR3 spans 15 residues. Trimming removed 5 bases at V and 4 bases at J, with 15 bases between. The germline CDR1 and CDR2 sequences are SGHAT and FQNNGV. The CDR3 is CASSRRRGRYNEQFF. In DNA, the CDR3 is TGTGCCAGCAGCCGAAGGCGGGGGCGGTACAATGAGCAGTTCTTC.

The chain couples TRBV2 to TRBJ1-1; no reliable D call. The CDR3 loop spans 13 amino acids. Trimming cost V 4 bases and J 4 bases, with 10 bases left between them. Germline-derived CDR1 and CDR2 are SNHLY and FYNNEI. CDR3 in DNA: TGTGCCAGCAGTGGGTGGGGAGGCACTGAAGCTTTCTTT. Translation gives CASSGWGGTEAFF. The variable domain in full, with the rest retrieved from reference TRBV2 and TRBJ1-1, is EPEVTQTPSHQVTQMGQEVILRCVPISNHLYFYWYRQILGQKVEFLVSFYNNEISEKSEIFDDQFSVERPDGSNFTLKIRSTKLEDSAMYFCASSGWGGTEAFFGQGTRLTVV.